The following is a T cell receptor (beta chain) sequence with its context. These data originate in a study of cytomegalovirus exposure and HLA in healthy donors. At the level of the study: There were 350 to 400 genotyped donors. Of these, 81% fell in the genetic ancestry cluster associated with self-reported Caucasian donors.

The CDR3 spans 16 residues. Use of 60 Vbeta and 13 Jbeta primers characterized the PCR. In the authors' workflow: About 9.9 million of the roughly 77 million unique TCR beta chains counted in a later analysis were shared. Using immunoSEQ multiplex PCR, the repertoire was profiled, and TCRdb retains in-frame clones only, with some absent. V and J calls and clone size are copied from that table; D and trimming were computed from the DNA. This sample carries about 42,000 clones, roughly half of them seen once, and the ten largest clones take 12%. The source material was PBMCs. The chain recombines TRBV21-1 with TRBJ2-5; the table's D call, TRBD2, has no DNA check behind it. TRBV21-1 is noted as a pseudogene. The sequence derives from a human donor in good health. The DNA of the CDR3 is TGTGCCAGGAGGGGACTAGCGGGGGCCTGCCAAGAGACCCAGTACTTC. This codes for CARRGLAGACQETQYF.